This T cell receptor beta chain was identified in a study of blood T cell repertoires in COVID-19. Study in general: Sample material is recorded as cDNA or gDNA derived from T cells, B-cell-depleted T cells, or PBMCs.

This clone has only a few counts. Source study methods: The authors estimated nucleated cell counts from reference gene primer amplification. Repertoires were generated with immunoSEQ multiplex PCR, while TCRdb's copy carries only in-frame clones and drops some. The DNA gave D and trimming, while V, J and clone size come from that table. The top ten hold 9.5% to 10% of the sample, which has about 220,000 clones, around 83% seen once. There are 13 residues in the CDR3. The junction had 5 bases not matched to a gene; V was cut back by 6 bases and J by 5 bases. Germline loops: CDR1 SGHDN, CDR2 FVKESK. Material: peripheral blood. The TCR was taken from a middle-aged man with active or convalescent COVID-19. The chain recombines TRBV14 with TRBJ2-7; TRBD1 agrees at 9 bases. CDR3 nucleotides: TGTGCCAGCAGTTGGGACAGGGCGGACGAGCAGTACTTC. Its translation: CASSWDRADEQYF.